This T cell receptor beta chain is from a study of blood T cell repertoires in COVID-19. Here immunoSEQ multiplex PCR was the method, and the copy in TCRdb shows in-frame clones only, minus some. The sample carries about 240,000 clones, approximately 87% recorded once. The material sequenced was peripheral blood. The origin of this receptor is a man between 60 and 70 years old with acute or convalescent COVID-19.

This CDR3 reads CASSIRADYGYTF. The CDR3 coding sequence is TGTGCCAGTAGTATCAGGGCAGACTATGGCTACACCTTC. The chain combines TRBV19 with TRBJ1-2; the D gene is possibly TRBD1 (5 bases). Deletions cut 3 bases from V and 3 bases from J, with 8 bases between. The CDR3 is 13 residues long. The germline CDR1 and CDR2 sequences are LNHDA and SQIVND (reference sequence).